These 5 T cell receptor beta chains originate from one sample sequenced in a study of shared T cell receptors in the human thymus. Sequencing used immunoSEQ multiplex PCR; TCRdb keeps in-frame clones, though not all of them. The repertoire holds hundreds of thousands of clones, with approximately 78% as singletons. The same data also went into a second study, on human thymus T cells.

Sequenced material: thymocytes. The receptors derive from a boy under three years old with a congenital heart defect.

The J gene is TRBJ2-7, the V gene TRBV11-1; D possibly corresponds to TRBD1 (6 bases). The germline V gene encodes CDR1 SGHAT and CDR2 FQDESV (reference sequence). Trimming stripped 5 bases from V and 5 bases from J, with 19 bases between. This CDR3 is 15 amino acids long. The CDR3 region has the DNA TGTGCCAGCAGCCGCGGGTGTGACAGGTCGGACGAGCAGTACTTC. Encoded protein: CASSRGCDRSDEQYF.

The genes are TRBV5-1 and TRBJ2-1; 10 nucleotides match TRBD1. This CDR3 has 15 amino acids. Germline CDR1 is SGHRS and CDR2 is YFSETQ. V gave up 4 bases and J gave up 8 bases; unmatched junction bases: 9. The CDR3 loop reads CASSPTGTGDHEQFF. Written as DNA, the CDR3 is TGCGCCAGCAGCCCAACCGGGACAGGGGACCATGAGCAGTTCTTC.

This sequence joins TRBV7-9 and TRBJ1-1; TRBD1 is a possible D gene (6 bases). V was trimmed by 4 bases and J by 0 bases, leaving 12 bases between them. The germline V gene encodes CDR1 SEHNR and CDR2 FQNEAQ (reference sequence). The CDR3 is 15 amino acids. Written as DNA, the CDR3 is TGTGCCAGCAGCTCCCGGGACACCTTGAACACTGAAGCTTTCTTT. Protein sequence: CASSSRDTLNTEAFF.

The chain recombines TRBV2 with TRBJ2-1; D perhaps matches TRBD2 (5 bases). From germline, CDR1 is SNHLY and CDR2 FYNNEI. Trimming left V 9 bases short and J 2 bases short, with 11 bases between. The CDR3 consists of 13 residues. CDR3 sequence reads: CARDAGTYNEQFF. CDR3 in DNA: TGTGCCAGAGACGCGGGCACCTACAATGAGCAGTTCTTC.

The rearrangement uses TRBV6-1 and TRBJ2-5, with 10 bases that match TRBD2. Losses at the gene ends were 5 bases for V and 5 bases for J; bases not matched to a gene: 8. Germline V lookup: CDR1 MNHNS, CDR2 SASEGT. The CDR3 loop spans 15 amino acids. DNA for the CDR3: TGTGCCAGCAGTAACTTAGCGGGAGGAGCGGAGACCCAGTACTTC. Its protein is CASSNLAGGAETQYF.